The clone carrying this TCR beta chain was observed at least ten times. Its antigen is still unknown. These data originate in a study of neurological immune-mediated disorders. Study-level points and caveats: Patients with HTLV-1-associated myelopathy showed the most TCR clonal expansion. Those with multiple sclerosis showed the least, falling below healthy controls.

MiXCR was run by TCRdb on the 5' RACE reads, yielding one entry per CDR3 protein. The table lists about 38,000 distinct CDR3 sequences, approximately 5.1% of them singletons. Germline CDR1 and CDR2: SGHRS and YFSETQ. The CDR3 is 12 residues long. V was clipped by 7 bases and J by 5 bases, with 12 bases between them. This receptor was taken from a man younger than 35 in good health. The chain combines TRBV5-1 with TRBJ2-5, with a tentative D call TRBD2 (5 bases). Sequenced material: CD4+ T cells from blood. For the CDR3, the DNA is TGCGCCAGCCGCGGCGGGCGGGAGACCCAGTACTTC. It translates to CASRGGRETQYF.